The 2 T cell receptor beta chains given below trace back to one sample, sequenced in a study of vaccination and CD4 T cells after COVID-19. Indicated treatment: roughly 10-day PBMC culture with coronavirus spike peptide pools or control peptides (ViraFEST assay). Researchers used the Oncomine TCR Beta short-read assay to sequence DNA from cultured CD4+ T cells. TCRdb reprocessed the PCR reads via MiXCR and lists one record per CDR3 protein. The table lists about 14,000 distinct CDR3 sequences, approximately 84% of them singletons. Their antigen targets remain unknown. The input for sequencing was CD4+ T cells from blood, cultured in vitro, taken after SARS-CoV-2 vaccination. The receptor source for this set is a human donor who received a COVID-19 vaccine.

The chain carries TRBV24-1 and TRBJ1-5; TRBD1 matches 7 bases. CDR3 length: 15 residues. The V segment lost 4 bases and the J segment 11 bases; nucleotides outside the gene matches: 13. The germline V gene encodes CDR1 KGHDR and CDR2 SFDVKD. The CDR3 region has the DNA TGTGCCACCAGTGACCCCACAGGGGATAGGAATACCCAGCATTTT. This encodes CATSDPTGDRNTQHF.

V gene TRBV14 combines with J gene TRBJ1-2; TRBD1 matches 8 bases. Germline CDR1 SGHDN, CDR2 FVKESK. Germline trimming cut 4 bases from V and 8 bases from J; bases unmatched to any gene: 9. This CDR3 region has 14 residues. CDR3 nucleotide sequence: TGTGCCAGCAGCCCATTGTCAACAGGGGGAGGCTACACCTTC. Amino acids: CASSPLSTGGGYTF.